A single sample gave rise to the 13 T cell receptor beta chains below, sequenced in a study of cytotoxic CD8 clonotypes in ibrutinib-treated CLL. Assay used: immunoSEQ multiplex PCR; TCRdb lists only in-frame clones, some missing. The sample has 120,000 to 150,000 clones; around 90% are singletons. The specimen comprised PBMCs, sampled after 12 months of ibrutinib treatment. These receptor sequences come from a human donor with chronic lymphocytic leukemia.

J is TRBJ1-5 and V is TRBV5-4, with D possibly TRBD1 on 6 matching bases. V lost 5 bases and J lost 2, with 17 bases in between. Per germline, CDR1 SGHNT and CDR2 YYREEE (reference sequence). CDR3 length: 16 residues. CDR3 amino acids: CASSYSIQGGNQPQHF. CDR3 in DNA: TGTGCCAGCAGTTATAGTATACAGGGAGGCAATCAGCCCCAGCATTTT.

This chain uses TRBV12-5 with TRBJ2-1; unclear D gene. The germline V gene has CDR1 LGHNT and CDR2 FRNRAP. The CDR3 consists of 11 residues. V was shortened by 6 bases and J by 8 bases, with 8 bases between the two germline ends. The CDR3 loop reads CASGGIDEQFF. CDR3 nucleotide sequence: TGTGCTAGTGGCGGTATAGATGAGCAGTTCTTC.

This chain links TRBV7-9 with TRBJ2-6; D remains ambiguous. The CDR3 is made up of 15 amino acids. Germline CDR1 SEHNR, CDR2 FQNEAQ (reference sequence). V was pared by 5 bases and J by 0 bases, with 8 bases between. The CDR3 DNA follows: TGTGCCAGCAGCCGACCTTTCTCTGGGGCCAACGTCCTGACTTTC. Translated: CASSRPFSGANVLTF. The full variable domain, completed using reference TRBV7-9 and TRBJ2-6, is DTGVSQNPRHKITKRGQNVTFRCDPISEHNRLYWYRQTLGQGPEFLTYFQNEAQLEKSRLLSDRFSAERPKGSFSTLEIQRTEQGDSAMYLCASSRPFSGANVLTFGAGSRLTVL.

This chain uses TRBV27 with TRBJ2-5; 14 bases match TRBD2. This CDR3 has 18 amino acids. Unmatched junction bases numbered 13, after V lost 5 bases and J lost 5 bases. CDR1 and CDR2 (germline): MNHEY, SMNVEV (reference sequence). The DNA of the CDR3 is TGTGCCAGCAGTCCTGGGACTAGCGGGAGAAGAAATGGGGAGACCCAGTACTTC. Its translation is CASSPGTSGRRNGETQYF.

This clone appeared a single time. J is TRBJ1-2 and V is TRBV27; D gene ambiguous. Looked up from germline, CDR1 is MNHEY and CDR2 is SMNVEV (reference sequence). V lost 5 bases and J lost 0, with 10 bases in between. CDR3 length: 14 residues. The CDR3 reads CASSPWTSNYGYTF. For the CDR3, the DNA is TGTGCCAGCAGTCCGTGGACTTCTAACTATGGCTACACCTTC.

The chain carries TRBV14 and TRBJ2-2; D is unresolved. With 0 bases removed from V and 7 bases from J, the gap between germline ends came to 3 bases. This CDR3 contains 12 residues. From germline, CDR1 is SGHDN and CDR2 FVKESK. CDR3 sequence: CASSQDFGELFF. The CDR3, as DNA: TGTGCCAGCAGCCAAGACTTCGGGGAGCTGTTTTTT. The full variable domain, rest sourced from reference TRBV14 and TRBJ2-2, is EAGVTQFPSHSVIEKGQTVTLRCDPISGHDNLYWYRRVMGKEIKFLLHFVKESKQDESGMPNNRFLAERTGGTYSTLKVQPAELEDSGVYFCASSQDFGELFFGEGSRLTVL.

This rearrangement joins TRBV6-5 to TRBJ2-7, with D hard to call. The CDR3 is 13 amino acids. Germline V gene sequence: CDR1 MNHEY, CDR2 SVGAGI. The ends were cut back, 9 bases at V and 3 bases at J, with 15 bases in the middle. The CDR3 spells CASGLALRYEQYF. In DNA form, the CDR3 reads TGTGCCAGTGGTCTGGCCCTCCGCTACGAGCAGTACTTC.

V usage is TRBV6-5 and J usage is TRBJ2-7, with 8 bases lining up with TRBD1. This CDR3 spans 12 amino acids. The germline V gene encodes CDR1 MNHEY and CDR2 SVGAGI. With 8 bases clipped from V and 5 bases from J, the junction kept 5 bases outside the gene matches. The CDR3, as DNA: TGTGCCAGCTCAGGGGGCAGTGACGAGCAGTACTTC. It yields the protein CASSGGSDEQYF.

The chain recombines TRBV10-3 with TRBJ2-7; D gene uncertain. V was trimmed by 0 bases and J by 5 bases, leaving 8 bases between them. Per germline, CDR1 ENHRY and CDR2 SYGVKD. This CDR3 region has 13 residues. CDR3 sequence (DNA): TGTGCCATCAGTGAGTCGAATGGGAACGAGCAGTACTTC. It specifies CAISESNGNEQYF.

This chain links TRBV10-3 with TRBJ1-2; TRBD1 aligns across 8 bases. The CDR3 is 18 residues long. Germline CDR1 reads ENHRY; CDR2 reads SYGVKD. V lost 0 bases, J lost 4 bases, and 13 bases stayed unmatched. The CDR3 sequence: CAISESVYPGQVGYGYTF. DNA of the CDR3: TGTGCCATCAGTGAGTCAGTTTACCCGGGACAGGTCGGCTATGGCTACACCTTC.

The chain links TRBV10-3 to TRBJ2-1; a possible D gene is TRBD2 (5 bases). V lost 5 bases to trimming and J lost 9 bases, with 11 bases between them. This CDR3 region has 12 residues. Germline V lookup: CDR1 ENHRY, CDR2 SYGVKD. CDR3 sequence reads: CAISSIRGEQFF. Written as DNA, the CDR3 is TGTGCCATCAGTTCAATCCGGGGTGAGCAGTTCTTC.

This clone has only a few counts. The chain joins TRBV11-2 to TRBJ1-5; the match to TRBD1 covers 10 bases. The germline gives CDR1 SGHAT, CDR2 FQNNGV. CDR3 length: 14 amino acids. Trimming took 8 bases from V and 7 from J; bases not matched to a gene: 8. CDR3 amino acids: CASGGQGVGQPQHF. CDR3 coding DNA: TGTGCCAGCGGTGGACAGGGGGTGGGGCAGCCCCAGCATTTT.

The sample holds one count of this clone. The chain couples TRBV27 to TRBJ2-7; 12 nucleotides agree with TRBD2. Germline-derived CDR1 and CDR2 are MNHEY and SMNVEV (reference sequence). The V segment lost 3 bases and the J segment 4 bases; nucleotides outside the gene matches: 1. The CDR3 is 14 amino acids. The CDR3 DNA reads TGTGCCAGCAGTTTCGGACTAGCGGGATACGAGCAGTACTTC. Translation: CASSFGLAGYEQYF.